These 18 T cell receptor beta chains came from one sample sequenced in a study of CD8 T cells in Susac syndrome. RNA was extracted with the RNeasy kit, and a quantity of about 0.45 to 1 ug was reverse transcribed using random hexamers. TCRdb reanalysed the immunoSEQ multiplex PCR reads using MiXCR and keeps one entry per CDR3 protein. The table has some 110,000 distinct CDR3 sequences, approximately 95% seen once. The sequenced material came from CD8+ T cells from PBMCs. These receptors were obtained from a human donor with multiple sclerosis.

In DNA, the CDR3 is TGCGCCAGCAGCCCTCCACCGGGACACAATTCACCCCTCCACTTT. It encodes CASSPPPGHNSPLHF. The J gene is TRBJ1-6, the V gene TRBV5-1; TRBD1 is a possible D gene (6 bases). CDR1 and CDR2 (germline): SGHRS, YFSETQ. This CDR3 spans 15 amino acids. V lost 4 bases, J lost 7 bases, and 15 bases lay in between.

This chain uses TRBV6-5 with TRBJ1-5; a weak D match, TRBD1 (6 bases). The CDR3 runs to 13 residues. Trimming took 4 bases from V and 3 from J, leaving 7 bases between them. Germline CDR1 MNHEY, CDR2 SVGAGI. In nucleotides, the CDR3 is TGTGCCAGCAGTTCAGGGGTCAATCAGCCCCAGCATTTT. It translates to CASSSGVNQPQHF.

This clonotype was seen just once. V usage is TRBV19 and J usage is TRBJ2-1; tentatively, D is TRBD2 (5 bases). There are 13 residues in the CDR3. V lost 5 bases and J 9 bases, leaving 14 bases between the germline ends. Germline V gene data show CDR1 as LNHDA and CDR2 as SQIVND (reference sequence). The CDR3 protein is CASSPPRGTEQFF. As DNA, the CDR3 is TGTGCCAGTAGTCCCCCTCGGGGAACTGAGCAGTTCTTC.

The chain has TRBV25-1 and TRBJ2-1; no firm D call. The CDR3 is made up of 10 amino acids. Germline loops: CDR1 MGHDK, CDR2 SYGVNS. With 4 bases removed from V and 6 bases from J, the gap between germline ends came to 1 base. CDR3 DNA sequence: TGTGCCAGCAGTGCCAATGAGCAGTTCTTC. This sequence encodes CASSANEQFF. Using reference TRBV25-1 and TRBJ2-1 for the parts outside the CDR3, the full variable domain is EADIYQTPRYLVIGTGKKITLECSQTMGHDKMYWYQQDPGMELHLIHYSYGVNSTEKGDLSSESTVSRIRTEHFPLTLESARPSHTSQYLCASSANEQFFGPGTRLTVL.

This rearrangement joins TRBV13 to TRBJ2-1, with 7 positions matching TRBD2. After removal of 5 bases from V and 6 bases from J, the junction contained 7 bases not matched to a gene. The germline V gene encodes CDR1 PRHDT and CDR2 FYEKMQ (reference sequence). The CDR3 totals 14 residues. The CDR3 reads CASSLGREVNEQFF. CDR3 nucleotide sequence: TGTGCCAGCAGCCTGGGTCGGGAGGTCAATGAGCAGTTCTTC.

This chain joins TRBV18 and TRBJ2-7; 7 bases align to TRBD1. Germline values: CDR1 KGHSH, CDR2 LQKENI. This CDR3 spans 12 amino acids. Losses at the gene ends were 6 bases for V and 6 bases for J; bases not matched to a gene: 5. The CDR3 sequence: CASSHDRAEQYV. The CDR3 coding sequence is TGTGCCAGCTCGCACGACAGGGCCGAGCAGTACGTC.

CDR3 DNA: TGTGCCAGGGGGACTCCCGAGGCCAAAGAGACCCAGTACTTC. This sequence encodes CARGTPEAKETQYF. V usage is TRBV12-3 or TRBV12-4 and J usage is TRBJ2-5, with a weak D call TRBD2 (6 bases). Trimming pared 9 bases from V and 3 bases from J, leaving 17 bases between. The CDR3 extends over 14 amino acids.

The chain carries TRBV3-1 and TRBJ2-7; 9 bases match TRBD2. V lost 1 base to trimming and J lost 2 bases; unmatched junction nucleotides: 3. Looked up from germline, CDR1 is LGHDT and CDR2 is YNNKEL (reference sequence). The CDR3 runs to 15 residues. The CDR3 DNA reads as TGTGCCAGCAGCCAAGTGGCGGGGGGGCCCTACGAGCAGTACTTC. Amino acids: CASSQVAGGPYEQYF.

The rearrangement joins TRBV15 to TRBJ1-5; possible D gene TRBD1, 5 bases. Germline CDR1 is LNHNV and CDR2 is YYDKDF (reference sequence). CDR3 size: 18 residues. The V end lost 0 bases, the J end lost 0 bases, and 15 bases lay between the germline ends. The DNA for the CDR3 is TGTGCCACCAGCAGAGACGGGGGTTGGGCATATAGCAATCAGCCCCAGCATTTT. This translates into CATSRDGGWAYSNQPQHF.

This rearrangement joins TRBV30 to TRBJ2-3; D not certain. V lost 4 bases, J lost 4 bases, and 12 bases lay in between. In germline, CDR1 is GTSNPN, CDR2 SVGIG (reference sequence). There are 13 residues in the CDR3. CDR3 in amino acids: CAWTGEAADTQYF. The CDR3 DNA reads as TGTGCCTGGACGGGTGAAGCAGCAGATACGCAGTATTTT.

J is TRBJ1-1 and V is TRBV7-9; D is uncertain. In germline, CDR1 is SEHNR, CDR2 FQNEAQ (reference sequence). V was cut by 1 base and J by 3 bases, with 9 bases left in between. The CDR3 consists of 14 residues. In DNA form, the CDR3 reads TGTGCCAGCAGCTTAGATACAGCGGACACTGAAGCTTTCTTT. Encoded protein: CASSLDTADTEAFF.

The chain recombines TRBV7-9 with TRBJ2-3; the match to TRBD1 covers 11 bases. Germline CDR1 is SEHNR and CDR2 is FQNEAQ (reference sequence). V was pared by 6 bases and J by 5 bases, with 7 bases of the junction left unmatched. The CDR3 consists of 15 residues. CDR3 DNA sequence: TGTGCCAGCAGTCAACCGGGACAGGGGGGAGATACGCAGTATTTT. Its protein product is CASSQPGQGGDTQYF.

The chain uses TRBV6-5 and TRBJ2-1; D tentatively reads TRBD1 or TRBD2 (6 bases each). The CDR3 covers 11 residues. CDR1 is MNHEY, CDR2 SVGAGI, per germline. V dropped 8 bases and J dropped 7 bases, with 9 bases sitting between them. The CDR3 bases are TGTGCCAGCCTAGGGGGGAATGAGCAGTTCTTC. This codes for CASLGGNEQFF.

In its sample, this clonotype was seen once. CDR3 amino acids: CATSENRGPGYTF. CDR3 sequence (DNA): TGTGCCACCAGTGAGAACAGGGGCCCTGGCTACACCTTC. The chain has TRBV24-1 and TRBJ1-2; 7 nucleotides agree with TRBD1. Germline CDR1 KGHDR, CDR2 SFDVKD. The CDR3 runs to 13 residues. The junction had 5 bases not matched to a gene; V was cut back by 4 bases and J by 7 bases.

This chain uses TRBV19 with TRBJ1-1; D perhaps matches TRBD1 (5 bases). This CDR3 comprises 13 residues. CDR1 is LNHDA and CDR2 is SQIVND in the germline V gene (reference sequence). Trimming removed 3 bases at V and 6 bases at J, with 11 bases between. CDR3 DNA: TGTGCCAGTAGTATGGGGACTCCTGCTGAAGCTTTCTTT. Its protein is CASSMGTPAEAFF.

The chain couples TRBV20-1 to TRBJ2-1; 16 bases align to TRBD2. This CDR3 comprises 15 residues. With V trimmed by 6 bases and J by 6 bases, 5 bases remained unmatched. The V gene's germline CDR1 is DFQATT and CDR2 SNEGSKA (reference sequence). DNA for the CDR3: TGCAGTGCCCCGGGACTAGCGGGGGGGACCAATGAGCAGTTCTTC. Encoded protein: CSAPGLAGGTNEQFF.

The chain has TRBV9 and TRBJ1-1; 10 positions agree with TRBD1. The V and J ends lost 0 bases and 1 base, in that order; junction bases with no gene match: 3. The CDR3 spans 16 residues. CDR1 and CDR2 (germline): SGDLS, YYNGEE. In nucleotides, the CDR3 is TGTGCCAGCAGCGTAGTGGGACAGGGGCAGAACACTGAAGCTTTCTTT. This codes for CASSVVGQGQNTEAFF.

The CDR3 region has the DNA TGTGCCAGCAGCTTAGAGCCAGGGCCGTTCTATAATTCACCCCTCCACTTT. Protein: CASSLEPGPFYNSPLHF. The chain joins TRBV7-8 to TRBJ1-6; D perhaps matches TRBD1 (5 bases). V was cut by 1 base and J by 3 bases, with 13 bases left in between. Germline V CDR1 and CDR2: SGHVS, FQNEAQ. The CDR3 extends over 17 amino acids.